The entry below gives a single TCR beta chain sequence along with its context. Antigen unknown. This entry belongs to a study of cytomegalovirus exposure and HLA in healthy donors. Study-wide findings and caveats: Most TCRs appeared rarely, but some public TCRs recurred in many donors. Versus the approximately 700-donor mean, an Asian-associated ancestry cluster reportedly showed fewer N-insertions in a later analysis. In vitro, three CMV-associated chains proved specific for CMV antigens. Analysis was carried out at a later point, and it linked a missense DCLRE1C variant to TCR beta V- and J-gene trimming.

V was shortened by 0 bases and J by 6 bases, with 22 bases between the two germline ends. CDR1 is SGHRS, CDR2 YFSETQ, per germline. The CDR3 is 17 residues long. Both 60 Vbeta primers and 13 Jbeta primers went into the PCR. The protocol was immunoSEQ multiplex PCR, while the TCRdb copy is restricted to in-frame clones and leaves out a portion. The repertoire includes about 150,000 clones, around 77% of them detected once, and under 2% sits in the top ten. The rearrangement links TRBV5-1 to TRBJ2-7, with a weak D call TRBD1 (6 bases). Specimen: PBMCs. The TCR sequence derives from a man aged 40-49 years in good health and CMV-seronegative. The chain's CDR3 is CASSLGQGRIAQGEQYF. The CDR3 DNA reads TGCGCCAGCAGCTTGGGCCAGGGAAGGATCGCACAGGGCGAGCAGTACTTC.